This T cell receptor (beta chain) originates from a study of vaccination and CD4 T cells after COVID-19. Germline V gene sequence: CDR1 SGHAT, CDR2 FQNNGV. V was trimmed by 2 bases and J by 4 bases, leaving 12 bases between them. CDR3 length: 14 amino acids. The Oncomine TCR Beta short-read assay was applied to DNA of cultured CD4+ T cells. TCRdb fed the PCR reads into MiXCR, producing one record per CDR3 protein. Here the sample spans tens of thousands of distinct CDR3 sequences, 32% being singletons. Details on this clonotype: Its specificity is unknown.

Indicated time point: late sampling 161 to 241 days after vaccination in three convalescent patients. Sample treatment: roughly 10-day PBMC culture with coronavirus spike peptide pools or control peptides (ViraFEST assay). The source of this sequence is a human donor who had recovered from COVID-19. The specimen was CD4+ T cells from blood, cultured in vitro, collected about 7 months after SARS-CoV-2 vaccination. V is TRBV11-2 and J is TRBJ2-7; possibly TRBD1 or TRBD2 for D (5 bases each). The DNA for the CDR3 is TGTGCCAGCAGCTTAACCTACTGGGGGTACGAGCAGTACTTC. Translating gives CASSLTYWGYEQYF.